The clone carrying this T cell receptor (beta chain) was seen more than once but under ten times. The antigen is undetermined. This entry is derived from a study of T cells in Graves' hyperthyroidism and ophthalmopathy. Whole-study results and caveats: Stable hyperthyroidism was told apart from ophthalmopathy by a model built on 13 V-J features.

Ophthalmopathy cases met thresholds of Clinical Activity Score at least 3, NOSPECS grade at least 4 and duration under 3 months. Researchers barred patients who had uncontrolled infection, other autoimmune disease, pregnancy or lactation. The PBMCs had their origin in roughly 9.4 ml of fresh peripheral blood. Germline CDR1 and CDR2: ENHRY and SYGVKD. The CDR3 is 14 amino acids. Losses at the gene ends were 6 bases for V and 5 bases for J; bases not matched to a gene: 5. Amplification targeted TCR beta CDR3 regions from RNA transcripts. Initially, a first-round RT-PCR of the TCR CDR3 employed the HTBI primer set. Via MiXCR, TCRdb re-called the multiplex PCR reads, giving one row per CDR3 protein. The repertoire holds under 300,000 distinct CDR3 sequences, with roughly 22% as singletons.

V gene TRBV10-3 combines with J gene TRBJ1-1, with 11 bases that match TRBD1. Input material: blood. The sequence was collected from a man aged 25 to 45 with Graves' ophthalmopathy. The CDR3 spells CAIRDRGLRTEAFF. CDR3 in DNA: TGTGCCATCAGGGACAGGGGGCTGAGAACTGAAGCTTTCTTT.